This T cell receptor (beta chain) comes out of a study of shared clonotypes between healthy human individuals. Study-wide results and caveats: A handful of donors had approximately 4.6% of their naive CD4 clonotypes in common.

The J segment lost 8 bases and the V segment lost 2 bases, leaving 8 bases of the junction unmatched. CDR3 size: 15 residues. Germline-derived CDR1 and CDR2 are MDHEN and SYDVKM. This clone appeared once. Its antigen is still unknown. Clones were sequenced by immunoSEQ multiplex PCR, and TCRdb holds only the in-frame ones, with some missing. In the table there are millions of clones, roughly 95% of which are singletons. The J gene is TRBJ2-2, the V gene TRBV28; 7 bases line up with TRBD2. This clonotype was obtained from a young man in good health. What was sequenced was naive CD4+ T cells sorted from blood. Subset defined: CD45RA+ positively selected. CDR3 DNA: TGTGCCAGCAGTTTAGAGGGAGGGGTGACAGGGGAGCTGTTTTTT. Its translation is CASSLEGGVTGELFF.